This record covers a single T cell receptor (beta chain). Antigen: not known. This entry is derived from a study of OX40 agonist ivuxolimab in advanced cancers. General study results and limits: CD8+ T cells (on average) carried more expanded clones than CD4+ T cells. Dosing at 0.1 to 3.0 mg/kg was accompanied by clonal expansion of CD4+ and CD8+ blood T cells by week 6.

The repertoire was sequenced with immunoSEQ multiplex PCR; TCRdb's copy has only in-frame clones and lacks some. Of 50,000 to 65,000 clones listed, 85% to 95% were seen once; the top ten hold roughly 25%. Blood sampling took place at baseline, cycle 4 day 1, and cycle 7 day 1. The TCR originated in an adult with an advanced solid tumor such as melanoma, head and neck, liver or kidney cancer. The sample consisted of CD4+ or CD8+ T cells sorted from blood, taken in a trial of the OX40 agonist ivuxolimab.

In nucleotides, the CDR3 is TGTGCCAGCCGGGCAACCTACGAGCAGTACTTC. Protein sequence: CASRATYEQYF. V usage is TRBV6-6 and J usage is TRBJ2-7, with no clear D. The length of the CDR3 is 11 residues. CDR1 and CDR2 (germline): MNHNY, SVGAGI (reference sequence). The germline V and J ends were trimmed by 8 bases and 2 bases, with 7 bases remaining between them.